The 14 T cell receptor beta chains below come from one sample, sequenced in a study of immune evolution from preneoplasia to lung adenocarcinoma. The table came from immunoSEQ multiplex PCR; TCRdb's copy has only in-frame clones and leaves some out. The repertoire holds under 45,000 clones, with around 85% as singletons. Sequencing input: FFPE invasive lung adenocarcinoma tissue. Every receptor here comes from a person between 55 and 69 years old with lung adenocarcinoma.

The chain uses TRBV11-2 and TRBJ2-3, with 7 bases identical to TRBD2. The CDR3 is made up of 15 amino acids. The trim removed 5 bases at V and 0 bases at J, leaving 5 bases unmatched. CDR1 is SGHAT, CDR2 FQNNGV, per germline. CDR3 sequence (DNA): TGTGCCAGCAGCCCGATGGGGGGGAGCACAGATACGCAGTATTTT. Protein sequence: CASSPMGGSTDTQYF.

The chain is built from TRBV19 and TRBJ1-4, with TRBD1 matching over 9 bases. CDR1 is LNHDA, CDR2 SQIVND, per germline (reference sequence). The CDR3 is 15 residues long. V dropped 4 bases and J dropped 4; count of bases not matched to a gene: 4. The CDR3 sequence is CASSTRDRVNEKLFF. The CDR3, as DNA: TGTGCCAGTAGTACCCGGGACAGGGTTAATGAAAAACTGTTTTTT.

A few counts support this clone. CDR3 amino acids: CASRRQGSYGYTF. The CDR3 nucleotides are TGTGCCAGCAGAAGACAGGGGAGCTATGGCTACACCTTC. V usage is TRBV28 and J usage is TRBJ1-2, with 8 positions matching TRBD1. Losses at the gene ends were 6 bases for V and 4 bases for J; bases not matched to a gene: 4. This CDR3 region has 13 residues. CDR1 MDHEN and CDR2 SYDVKM come from the germline V gene.

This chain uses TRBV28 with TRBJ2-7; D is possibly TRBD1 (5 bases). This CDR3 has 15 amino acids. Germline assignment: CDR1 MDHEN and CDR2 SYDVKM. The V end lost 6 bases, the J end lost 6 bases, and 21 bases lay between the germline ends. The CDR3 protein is CASSPRAGLVGEQYF. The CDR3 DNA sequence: TGTGCCAGCAGCCCCCGGGCAGGGCTGGTTGGCGAGCAGTACTTC.

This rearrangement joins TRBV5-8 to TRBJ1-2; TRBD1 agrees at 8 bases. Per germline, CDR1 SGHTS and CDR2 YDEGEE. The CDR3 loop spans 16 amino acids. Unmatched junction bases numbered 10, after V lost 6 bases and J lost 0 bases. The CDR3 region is CASIHRPGQANYGYTF. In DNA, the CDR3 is TGTGCCAGCATCCACCGACCGGGACAGGCTAACTATGGCTACACCTTC.

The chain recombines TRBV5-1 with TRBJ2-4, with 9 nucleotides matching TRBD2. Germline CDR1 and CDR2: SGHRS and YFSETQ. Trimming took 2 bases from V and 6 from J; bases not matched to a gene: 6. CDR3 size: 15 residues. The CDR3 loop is CASSLQAGGGNIQYF. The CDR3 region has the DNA TGCGCCAGCAGCTTACAAGCGGGAGGAGGAAACATTCAGTACTTC.

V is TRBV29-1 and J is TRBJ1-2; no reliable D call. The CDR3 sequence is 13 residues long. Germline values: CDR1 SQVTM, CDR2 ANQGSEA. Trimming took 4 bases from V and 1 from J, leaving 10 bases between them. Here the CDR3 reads CSVVLWGNYGYTF. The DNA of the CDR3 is TGCAGCGTTGTCCTCTGGGGTAACTATGGCTACACCTTC.

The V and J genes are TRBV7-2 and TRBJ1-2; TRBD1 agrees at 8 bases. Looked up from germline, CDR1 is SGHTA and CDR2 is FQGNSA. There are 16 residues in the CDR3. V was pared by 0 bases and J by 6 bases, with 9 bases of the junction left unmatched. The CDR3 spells CASSLATGVPVDGYTF. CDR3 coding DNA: TGTGCCAGCAGCTTAGCGACAGGGGTGCCCGTGGATGGCTACACCTTC.

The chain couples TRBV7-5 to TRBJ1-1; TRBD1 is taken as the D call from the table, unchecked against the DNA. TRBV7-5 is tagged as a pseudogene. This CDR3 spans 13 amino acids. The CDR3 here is CVRSFVRGPGAFF. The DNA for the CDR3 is TGTGTCAGAAGCTTCGTCAGGGGACCGGGAGCTTTCTTT.

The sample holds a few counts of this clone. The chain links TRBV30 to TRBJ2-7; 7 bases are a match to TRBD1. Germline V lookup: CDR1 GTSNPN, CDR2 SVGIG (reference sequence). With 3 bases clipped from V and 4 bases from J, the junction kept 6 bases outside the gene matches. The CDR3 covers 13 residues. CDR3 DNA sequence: TGTGCCTGGAGCCCAGGGACAGTTTACGAGCAGTACTTC. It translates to CAWSPGTVYEQYF.

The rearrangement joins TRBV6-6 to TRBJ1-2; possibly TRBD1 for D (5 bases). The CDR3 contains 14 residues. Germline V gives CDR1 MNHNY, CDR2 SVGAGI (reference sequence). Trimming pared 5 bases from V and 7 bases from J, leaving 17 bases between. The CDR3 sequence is CASSASGAGGGYTF. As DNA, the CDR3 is TGTGCCAGCAGTGCGTCCGGGGCCGGGGGTGGCTACACCTTC.

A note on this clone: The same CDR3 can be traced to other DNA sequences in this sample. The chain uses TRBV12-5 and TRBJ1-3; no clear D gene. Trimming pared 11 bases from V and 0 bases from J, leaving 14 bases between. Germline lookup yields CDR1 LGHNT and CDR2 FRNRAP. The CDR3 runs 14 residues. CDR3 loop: CASKYGLSGNTIYF. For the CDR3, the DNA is TGTGCTTCCAAGTACGGCCTCTCTGGAAACACCATATATTTT.

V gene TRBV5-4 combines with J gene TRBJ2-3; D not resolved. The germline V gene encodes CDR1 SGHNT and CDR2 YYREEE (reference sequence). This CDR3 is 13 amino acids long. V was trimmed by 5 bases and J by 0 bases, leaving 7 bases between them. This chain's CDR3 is CASSPGSTDTQYF. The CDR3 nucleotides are TGTGCCAGCAGTCCGGGTAGCACAGATACGCAGTATTTT.

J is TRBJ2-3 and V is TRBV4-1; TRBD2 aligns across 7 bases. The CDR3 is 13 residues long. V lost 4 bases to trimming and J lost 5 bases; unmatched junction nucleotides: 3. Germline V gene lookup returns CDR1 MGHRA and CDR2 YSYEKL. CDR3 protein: CASSLGLVDTQYF. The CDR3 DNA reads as TGCGCCAGCAGCCTTGGACTAGTAGATACGCAGTATTTT.